These T cell receptor beta chains were read from a single sample in a study of blood T cells in healthy people across ages. TCRdb fed the 5' RACE reads into MiXCR, producing one record per CDR3 protein. The profile shows some 890,000 distinct CDR3 sequences, about 27% of them singletons. These data were likewise used in another study, on T cells of mothers and their children.

The specimen sequenced was blood. Every receptor here comes from a woman between 35 and 50 years old in good health. Each CDR3 is given with its conserved first and last residue. The order of the fields is V gene, J gene, clone size, D gene, CDR3 DNA, CDR3 protein. The D gene is left open where the match is weak. Clone size is shown for a subset of rows, as once, few, many or a class of expanded clone.

v_call: TRBV10-3
j_call: TRBJ2-1
clone_size: many
d_call: TRBD2
cdr3_nt: TGTGCCATCAGTTGGACTAGCAGTCCCAATGAGCAGTTCTTC
cdr3_aa: CAISWTSSPNEQFF

v_call: TRBV6-5
j_call: TRBJ2-7
clone_size: -
d_call: -
cdr3_nt: TGTGCCAGCAGTAGGACGGACCAAGGCTACGAGCAGTACTTC
cdr3_aa: CASSRTDQGYEQYF

v_call: TRBV5-5
j_call: TRBJ2-1
clone_size: few
d_call: -
cdr3_nt: TGTGCCAGCAGCTTGTGGAAGGGGGAGATACAAGTGGAGCAGTTCTTC
cdr3_aa: CASSLWKGEIQVEQFF

v_call: TRBV7-2
j_call: TRBJ2-5
clone_size: many
d_call: -
cdr3_nt: TGTGCCAGCAGCTTATCAGGGGCCGCGCAAGAGACCCAGTACTTC
cdr3_aa: CASSLSGAAQETQYF

v_call: TRBV6-4
j_call: TRBJ2-1
clone_size: many
d_call: TRBD2
cdr3_nt: TGTGCCAGCAGTGACTTGGGGACTAGCGGGAGGAATGAGCAGTTCTTC
cdr3_aa: CASSDLGTSGRNEQFF

v_call: TRBV28
j_call: TRBJ1-5
clone_size: few
d_call: TRBD1
cdr3_nt: TGTGCCAGCACCCCTCGACAGGGGTTAGGTCAGCCCCAGCATTTT
cdr3_aa: CASTPRQGLGQPQHF

v_call: TRBV7-9
j_call: TRBJ2-6
clone_size: -
d_call: -
cdr3_nt: TGTGCCAGCAGCTCACCTAACAACGGACTCTCTGGGGCCAACGTCCTGACTTTC
cdr3_aa: CASSSPNNGLSGANVLTF

v_call: TRBV28
j_call: TRBJ1-2
clone_size: few
d_call: -
cdr3_nt: TGTGCCAGCAGCCCCCGGGACCTCCGGGGCTATGGCTACACCTTC
cdr3_aa: CASSPRDLRGYGYTF

v_call: TRBV12-3/TRBV12-4
j_call: TRBJ1-5
clone_size: -
d_call: -
cdr3_nt: TGTGCCAGCAGTTTGGCGGCAGGCCCGGCGGGGCAGCCCCAGCATTTT
cdr3_aa: CASSLAAGPAGQPQHF

v_call: TRBV5-5
j_call: TRBJ2-1
clone_size: -
d_call: TRBD2
cdr3_nt: TGTGCCAGCAGCTTGGGACAGGGAAGCGGGGGGATCTACAATGAGCAGTTCTTC
cdr3_aa: CASSLGQGSGGIYNEQFF

v_call: TRBV25-1
j_call: TRBJ2-5
clone_size: few
d_call: -
cdr3_nt: TGTGCCAGCAGTGAAATGGGGGGACGGGATGAGCAGTACTTC
cdr3_aa: CASSEMGGRDEQYF

v_call: TRBV7-2
j_call: TRBJ1-3
clone_size: -
d_call: -
cdr3_nt: TGTGCCAGCAGCCCAGACGGAAACACCATATATTTT
cdr3_aa: CASSPDGNTIYF

v_call: TRBV6-1
j_call: TRBJ2-6
clone_size: many
d_call: -
cdr3_nt: TGTGCCAGCAAAGACCGTTTGAGGGCGGAAGGGGCCAACGTCCTGACTTTC
cdr3_aa: CASKDRLRAEGANVLTF

v_call: TRBV5-6
j_call: TRBJ2-5
clone_size: -
d_call: -
cdr3_nt: TGTGCCAGCAGCTCCTCAGGGTCCACACAGACCCAGTACTTC
cdr3_aa: CASSSSGSTQTQYF

v_call: TRBV7-3
j_call: TRBJ1-1
clone_size: -
d_call: TRBD1
cdr3_nt: TGTACCAGCAGCACCGGACAGGGGGAGAACACTGAAGCTTTCTTT
cdr3_aa: CTSSTGQGENTEAFF

v_call: TRBV7-8
j_call: TRBJ2-3
clone_size: few
d_call: -
cdr3_nt: TGTGCCAGCAGCCCCCACAGGGATCGGAGGACAGATACGCAGTATTTT
cdr3_aa: CASSPHRDRRTDTQYF

v_call: TRBV20-1
j_call: TRBJ2-1
clone_size: many
d_call: -
cdr3_nt: TGCAGTGCTACCAGGGGACTTCGCTCCTACAATGAGCAGTTCTTC
cdr3_aa: CSATRGLRSYNEQFF

v_call: TRBV12-3/TRBV12-4
j_call: TRBJ2-2
clone_size: many
d_call: -
cdr3_nt: TGTGCCAGCAGTTTATTCCGGGGGGAGCTGTTTTTT
cdr3_aa: CASSLFRGELFF

v_call: TRBV6-5
j_call: TRBJ1-3
clone_size: few
d_call: -
cdr3_nt: TGTGCCAGCAAAAGGGATCTAGGCGGAAACACCATATATTTT
cdr3_aa: CASKRDLGGNTIYF

v_call: TRBV24-1
j_call: TRBJ1-1
clone_size: once
d_call: -
cdr3_nt: TGTGCCACCAGTGACACGCTCACTGAAGCTTTCTTT
cdr3_aa: CATSDTLTEAFF

v_call: TRBV20-1
j_call: TRBJ2-7
clone_size: -
d_call: -
cdr3_nt: TGCAGTGCAAGGAGTAGGGACGCCGGAGCTTACAATGAGCAGTACTTC
cdr3_aa: CSARSRDAGAYNEQYF

v_call: TRBV7-8
j_call: TRBJ2-7
clone_size: many
d_call: TRBD1
cdr3_nt: TGTGCCAGCAGTCGCCGGGCAACAGGGGACGGCGAGCAGTACTTC
cdr3_aa: CASSRRATGDGEQYF

v_call: TRBV7-2
j_call: TRBJ2-5
clone_size: -
d_call: TRBD2
cdr3_nt: TGTGCCAGCAGCCCTCCCCAATCGACTAGCGGGGGGGCTATTCAGTACTTC
cdr3_aa: CASSPPQSTSGGAIQYF